What follows are 26 T cell receptor beta chains derived from one specimen sequenced in a study of blood T cell repertoires in COVID-19. The data were produced by immunoSEQ multiplex PCR, yet TCRdb's version contains in-frame clones alone and is incomplete. The sample lists a few hundred thousand clones, around 85% occurring once. The sample comprised peripheral blood. The receptor set was obtained from a woman in her forties or fifties with acute or convalescent COVID-19.

The CDR3 DNA sequence: TGTGCCAGCAGCCAAACAGGGCTCGGGGCCAACGTCCTGACTTTC. Protein: CASSQTGLGANVLTF. The chain links TRBV14 to TRBJ2-6; tentatively, D is TRBD1 (6 bases). Deletions cut 2 bases from V and 4 bases from J, with 9 bases between. The CDR3 has 15 residues. Looked up from germline, CDR1 is SGHDN and CDR2 is FVKESK.

Regarding this clone: Other DNA variants within this sample encode the same CDR3. This chain joins TRBV5-1 and TRBJ2-3; a weak D match, TRBD2 (6 bases). The CDR3 length is 14 residues. V was pared by 5 bases and J by 6 bases, with 16 bases between. Germline V gene data show CDR1 as SGHRS and CDR2 as YFSETQ. CDR3 amino acids: CASSFGSFTDTQYF. Here the CDR3 DNA reads TGCGCCAGCAGTTTCGGGAGTTTCACGGATACGCAGTATTTT. The full variable domain, rest sourced from reference TRBV5-1 and TRBJ2-3, is KAGVTQTPRYLIKTRGQQVTLSCSPISGHRSVSWYQQTPGQGLQFLFEYFSETQRNKGNFPGRFSGRQFSNSRSEMNVSTLELGDSALYLCASSFGSFTDTQYFGPGTRLTVL.

V is TRBV18 and J is TRBJ2-2; a possible D gene is TRBD1 (6 bases). V lost 1 base and J 3 bases, leaving 15 bases between the germline ends. Germline-derived CDR1 and CDR2 are KGHSH and LQKENI. This CDR3 is 17 amino acids long. DNA for the CDR3: TGTGCCAGCTCACCACTATTCAAGACAGGCGACACCGGGGAGCTGTTTTTT. This translates into CASSPLFKTGDTGELFF. Together with reference TRBV18 and TRBJ2-2, the CDR3 gives the full variable domain: NAGVMQNPRHLVRRRGQEARLRCSPMKGHSHVYWYRQLPEEGLKFMVYLQKENIIDESGMPKERFSAEFPKEGPSILRIQQVVRGDSAAYFCASSPLFKTGDTGELFFGEGSRLTVL.

The rearrangement links TRBV5-1 to TRBJ1-5; the D gene is possibly TRBD1 (5 bases). V lost 2 bases, J lost 7 bases, and 10 bases lay in between. Germline V CDR1 and CDR2: SGHRS, YFSETQ. The CDR3 extends over 13 amino acids. CDR3 sequence: CASSLTGAQPQHF. For the CDR3, the DNA is TGCGCCAGCAGCTTAACAGGCGCGCAGCCCCAGCATTTT.

The rearrangement uses TRBV27 and TRBJ2-7; no firm D call. The germline CDR1 and CDR2 sequences are MNHEY and SMNVEV (reference sequence). Trimming pared 3 bases from V and 4 bases from J, leaving 13 bases between. The CDR3 extends over 14 amino acids. The CDR3 DNA sequence: TGTGCCAGCAGTTTCTCCTCCCTTGTATACGAGCAGTACTTC. Protein product: CASSFSSLVYEQYF.

The rearrangement joins TRBV27 to TRBJ1-5; the D gene is possibly TRBD1 (6 bases). Trimming pared 4 bases from V and 5 bases from J, leaving 6 bases between. This CDR3 is built from 12 residues. From germline, CDR1 is MNHEY and CDR2 SMNVEV (reference sequence). CDR3 sequence (DNA): TGTGCCAGCAGTTACAGGGATCAGCCCCAGCATTTT. This gives the protein CASSYRDQPQHF.

The J gene is TRBJ2-4, the V gene TRBV19; D call uncertain. From germline, CDR1 is LNHDA and CDR2 SQIVND (reference sequence). The CDR3 has 15 amino acids. V dropped 2 bases and J dropped 7 bases, with 15 bases sitting between them. Here the CDR3 reads CASSISGASRNIQYF. CDR3 nucleotide sequence: TGTGCCAGTAGTATAAGTGGAGCAAGTAGGAACATTCAGTACTTC.

This clone has more than one count but fewer than ten. The chain carries TRBV7-2 and TRBJ1-1, with TRBD1 identical over 9 bases. Germline V gene data show CDR1 as SGHTA and CDR2 as FQGNSA. The CDR3 totals 13 residues. V lost 11 bases, J lost 2 bases, and 6 bases stayed unmatched. DNA of the CDR3: TGTGCCGCCAAGGGACAGGGTAACACTGAAGCTTTCTTT. It codes for CAAKGQGNTEAFF.

The chain uses TRBV6-5 and TRBJ1-1, with D tentatively TRBD1 (5 bases). The germline gives CDR1 MNHEY, CDR2 SVGAGI. V was shortened by 2 bases and J by 5 bases, with 12 bases between the two germline ends. CDR3 length: 14 amino acids. The CDR3 DNA reads TGTGCCAGCAGTTACGCGGCAGGGAGGACTGAAGCTTTCTTT. This encodes CASSYAAGRTEAFF.

This sequence joins TRBV2 and TRBJ2-1; unclear D gene. V lost 3 bases, J lost 4 bases, and 4 bases lay in between. CDR1 is SNHLY and CDR2 is FYNNEI in the germline V gene. The CDR3 runs to 12 residues. The CDR3 bases are TGTGCCAGCAGTGACAGATACAATGAGCAGTTCTTC. Translated: CASSDRYNEQFF.

The V and J genes are TRBV29-1 and TRBJ2-1; D is uncertain. Germline V gene lookup returns CDR1 SQVTM and CDR2 ANQGSEA. Between the trimmed V and J ends, which lost 4 bases and 0 bases, there was a span of 10 bases. The CDR3 is made up of 14 amino acids. The CDR3 protein is CSVVTGSSYNEQFF. The CDR3 nucleotides are TGCAGCGTTGTTACTGGTAGCTCCTACAATGAGCAGTTCTTC.

CDR3 DNA sequence: TGTGCCAGCAGTGCTTTGAGATATAATGAAAAACTGTTTTTT. Residues: CASSALRYNEKLFF. This chain uses TRBV27 with TRBJ1-4; D gene unclear. V lost 5 bases and J lost 4, with 11 bases in between. The germline V gene encodes CDR1 MNHEY and CDR2 SMNVEV (reference sequence). The CDR3 has 14 residues. Together with reference TRBV27 and TRBJ1-4, the CDR3 gives the full variable domain: EAQVTQNPRYLITVTGKKLTVTCSQNMNHEYMSWYRQDPGLGLRQIYYSMNVEVTDKGDVPEGYKVSRKEKRNFPLILESPSPNQTSLYFCASSALRYNEKLFFGSGTQLSVL.

V and J are TRBV5-8 and TRBJ2-2, with 13 bases aligning to TRBD2. V lost 4 bases to trimming and J lost 7 bases; unmatched junction nucleotides: 7. Germline loops: CDR1 SGHTS, CDR2 YDEGEE. This CDR3 has 16 residues. The CDR3 region has the DNA TGTGCCAGCAGCACTGGACTAGCGGGGGATATCGGGGAGCTGTTTTTT. It codes for CASSTGLAGDIGELFF.

V is TRBV24-1 and J is TRBJ1-2; D ambiguous. Trimming removed 0 bases from V and 2 bases from J, with 6 bases in between. The CDR3 length is 14 residues. Germline-derived CDR1 and CDR2 are KGHDR and SFDVKD. CDR3 sequence: CATSDLGQNYGYTF. The CDR3 bases are TGTGCCACCAGTGATTTGGGCCAGAACTATGGCTACACCTTC.

J is TRBJ1-2 and V is TRBV7-2; 7 bases line up with TRBD1. Germline lookup yields CDR1 SGHTA and CDR2 FQGNSA. The J segment lost 2 bases and the V segment lost 4 bases, leaving 4 bases of the junction unmatched. The CDR3 is made up of 14 amino acids. The CDR3 region has the DNA TGTGCCAGCAGCTCACTGGACAGGAACTATGGCTACACCTTC. This encodes CASSSLDRNYGYTF.

The V and J genes are TRBV30 and TRBJ2-5, with a possible D match to TRBD2 (7 bases). Trimming shortened V by 4 bases and J by 5 bases, and 17 bases separated the two germline ends. The germline V gene encodes CDR1 GTSNPN and CDR2 SVGIG (reference sequence). The CDR3 extends over 14 amino acids. Here the CDR3 DNA reads TGTGCCTGGAAAGAGGGAGGGGGATGGGAGACCCAGTACTTC. It encodes CAWKEGGGWETQYF.

The V gene is TRBV9, the J gene TRBJ2-1; no clear D gene. Trimming cost V 0 bases and J 10 bases, with 8 bases left between them. Germline assignment: CDR1 SGDLS and CDR2 YYNGEE. The CDR3 spans 12 residues. The CDR3 loop reads CASSVGGIEQFF. The CDR3 DNA reads as TGTGCCAGCAGCGTAGGAGGAATCGAGCAGTTCTTC.

For this clone: One junction end disagrees with the germline gene, perhaps due to a read error. This same CDR3 is encoded by further DNA sequences in the sample. The genes are TRBV24-1 and TRBJ2-2; D ambiguous. Germline values: CDR1 KGHDR, CDR2 SFDVKD. The CDR3 loop spans 14 amino acids. The CDR3 nucleotides read TGTGCCACCAGCGATTTGTACGGCACCGGGGAGCTGTTTTTT. It encodes CATSDLYGTGELFF.

The V and J genes are TRBV19 and TRBJ2-5, with a tentative D call TRBD1 (6 bases). In germline, CDR1 is LNHDA, CDR2 SQIVND (reference sequence). This CDR3 comprises 13 residues. V shed 5 bases and J shed 4 bases, with 11 bases lying between them. The chain's CDR3 is CASSSIRGETQYF. DNA for the CDR3: TGTGCCAGTAGTTCTATCAGGGGAGAGACCCAGTACTTC.

CDR3 in amino acids: CASSLNLQGGSEKLFF. CDR3 DNA sequence: TGTGCCAGCAGCTTGAATCTACAGGGTGGAAGTGAAAAACTGTTTTTT. The rearrangement uses TRBV7-8 and TRBJ1-4; tentative D call: TRBD1 (6 bases). Germline lookup yields CDR1 SGHVS and CDR2 FQNEAQ. CDR3 size: 16 residues. V lost 3 bases to trimming and J lost 7 bases, with 18 bases between them.

V usage is TRBV18 and J usage is TRBJ2-7, with D maybe TRBD1 (6 bases). From germline, CDR1 is KGHSH and CDR2 LQKENI. V lost 7 bases, J lost 0 bases, and 16 bases lay in between. The CDR3 consists of 15 residues. CDR3: CASYEPGHLSYEQYF. CDR3 DNA sequence: TGTGCCAGCTATGAACCGGGACACCTCTCCTACGAGCAGTACTTC.

The rearrangement uses TRBV6-5 and TRBJ2-5, with D possibly matching TRBD2 (5 bases). The ends were cut back, 4 bases at V and 3 bases at J, with 15 bases in the middle. The CDR3 runs to 15 residues. Germline lookup yields CDR1 MNHEY and CDR2 SVGAGI. This chain's CDR3 is CASSSQTSMEETQYF. The CDR3 bases are TGTGCCAGCAGTTCTCAAACTAGTATGGAAGAGACCCAGTACTTC.

The chain has TRBV20-1 and TRBJ2-7; 8 bases fit TRBD2. Germline-derived CDR1 and CDR2 are DFQATT and SNEGSKA (reference sequence). This CDR3 comprises 15 residues. V lost 3 bases and J lost 4; bases outside the gene matches: 11. CDR3 sequence (DNA): TGCAGTGCTAGTCCCCAGCGGGAGTCGAGGTACGAGCAGTACTTC. The encoded protein is CSASPQRESRYEQYF.

This chain links TRBV18 with TRBJ2-2; D is perhaps TRBD2 (5 bases). Germline V gene sequence: CDR1 KGHSH, CDR2 LQKENI. V lost 5 bases to trimming and J lost 4 bases, with 20 bases between them. The CDR3 spans 17 residues. CDR3 in amino acids: CASSSPGEAALTGELFF. DNA of the CDR3: TGTGCCAGCTCATCCCCCGGGGAAGCGGCACTCACCGGGGAGCTGTTTTTT. Full variable domain (remainder filled in from reference TRBV18 and TRBJ2-2): NAGVMQNPRHLVRRRGQEARLRCSPMKGHSHVYWYRQLPEEGLKFMVYLQKENIIDESGMPKERFSAEFPKEGPSILRIQQVVRGDSAAYFCASSSPGEAALTGELFFGEGSRLTVL.

The rearrangement links TRBV12-2 to TRBJ2-7; no check of the table's D call, TRBD2, against the DNA was made. TRBV12-2 is a recognized pseudogene. The CDR3 length is 11 residues. The CDR3 sequence is CASRLGEEQYF. DNA for the CDR3: TGTGCAAGTCGCTTAGGAGAGGAGCAGTACTTC.

The V gene is TRBV3-1 (or the pseudogene TRBV3-2), the J gene TRBJ2-3; D is possibly TRBD2 (5 bases). Deletions cut 0 bases from V and 0 bases from J, with 10 bases between. Per the germline V gene, CDR1 is LGHDT and CDR2 is YNNKEL (reference sequence). This CDR3 contains 16 residues. CDR3 sequence (DNA): TGTGCCAGCAGCCAAGACGGGGTATCTAGCACAGATACGCAGTATTTT. Amino acid sequence: CASSQDGVSSTDTQYF.